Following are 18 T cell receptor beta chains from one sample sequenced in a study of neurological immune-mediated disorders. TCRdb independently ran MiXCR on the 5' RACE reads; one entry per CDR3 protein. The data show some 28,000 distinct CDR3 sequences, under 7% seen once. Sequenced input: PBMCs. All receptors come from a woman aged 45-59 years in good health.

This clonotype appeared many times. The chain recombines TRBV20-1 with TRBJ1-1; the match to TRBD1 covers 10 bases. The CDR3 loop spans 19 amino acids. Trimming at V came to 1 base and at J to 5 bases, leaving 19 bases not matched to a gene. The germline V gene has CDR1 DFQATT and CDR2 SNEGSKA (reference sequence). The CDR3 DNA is TGCAGTGCTAGAGGGGGTTTAACGGGACAGGGGAGTCTACTTACTGAAGCTTTCTTT. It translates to CSARGGLTGQGSLLTEAFF.

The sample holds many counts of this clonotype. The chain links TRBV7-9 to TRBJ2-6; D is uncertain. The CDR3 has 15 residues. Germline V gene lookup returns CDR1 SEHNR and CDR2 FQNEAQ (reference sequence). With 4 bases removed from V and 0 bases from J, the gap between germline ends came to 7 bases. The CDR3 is CASSSSNSGANVLTF. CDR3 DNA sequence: TGTGCCAGCAGCTCCTCCAACTCTGGGGCCAACGTCCTGACTTTC.

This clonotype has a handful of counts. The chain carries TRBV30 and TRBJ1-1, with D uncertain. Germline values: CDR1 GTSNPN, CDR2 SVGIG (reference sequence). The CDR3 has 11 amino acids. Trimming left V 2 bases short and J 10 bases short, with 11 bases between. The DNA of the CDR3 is TGTGCCTGGAGTCCCACAACAAGAGCTTTCTTT. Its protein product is CAWSPTTRAFF.

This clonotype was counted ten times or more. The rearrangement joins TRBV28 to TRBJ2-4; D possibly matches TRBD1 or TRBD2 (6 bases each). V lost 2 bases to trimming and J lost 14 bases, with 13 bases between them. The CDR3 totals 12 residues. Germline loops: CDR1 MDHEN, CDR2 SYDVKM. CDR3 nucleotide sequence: TGTGCCAGCAGTTTAGAGGGGGGTCCCGAGTACTTC. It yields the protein CASSLEGGPEYF.

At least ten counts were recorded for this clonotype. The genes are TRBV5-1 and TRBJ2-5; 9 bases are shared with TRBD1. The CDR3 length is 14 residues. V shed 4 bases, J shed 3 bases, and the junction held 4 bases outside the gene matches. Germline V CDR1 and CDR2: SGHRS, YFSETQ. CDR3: CASSGGQGKETQYF. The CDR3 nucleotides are TGCGCCAGCAGCGGGGGACAGGGTAAAGAGACCCAGTACTTC.

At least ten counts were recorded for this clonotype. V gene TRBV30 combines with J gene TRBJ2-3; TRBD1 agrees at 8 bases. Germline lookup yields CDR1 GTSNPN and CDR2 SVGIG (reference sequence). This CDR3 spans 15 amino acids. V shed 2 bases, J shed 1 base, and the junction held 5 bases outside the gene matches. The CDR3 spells CAWSLPGQGTDTQYF. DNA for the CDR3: TGTGCCTGGAGTTTACCGGGACAGGGCACAGATACGCAGTATTTT.

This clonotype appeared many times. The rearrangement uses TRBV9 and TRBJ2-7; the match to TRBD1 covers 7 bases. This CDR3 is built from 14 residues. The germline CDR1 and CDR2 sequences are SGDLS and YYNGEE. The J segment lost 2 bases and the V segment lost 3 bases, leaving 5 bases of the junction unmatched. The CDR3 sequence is CASSEGDSTYEQYF. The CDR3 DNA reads TGTGCCAGCAGCGAGGGGGACAGTACCTACGAGCAGTACTTC.

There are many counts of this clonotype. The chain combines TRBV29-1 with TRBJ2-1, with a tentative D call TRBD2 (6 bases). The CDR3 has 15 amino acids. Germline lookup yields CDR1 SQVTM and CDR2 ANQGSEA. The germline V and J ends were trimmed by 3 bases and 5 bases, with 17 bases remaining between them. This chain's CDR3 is CSVDGLGGFNNEQFF. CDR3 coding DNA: TGCAGCGTTGATGGTCTCGGGGGTTTCAACAATGAGCAGTTCTTC.

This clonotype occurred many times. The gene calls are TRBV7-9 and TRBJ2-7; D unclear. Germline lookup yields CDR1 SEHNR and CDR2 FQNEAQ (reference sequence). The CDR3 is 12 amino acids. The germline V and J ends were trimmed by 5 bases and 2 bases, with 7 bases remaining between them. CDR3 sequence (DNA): TGTGCCAGCAGCGACAACACCTACGAGCAGTACTTC. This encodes CASSDNTYEQYF.

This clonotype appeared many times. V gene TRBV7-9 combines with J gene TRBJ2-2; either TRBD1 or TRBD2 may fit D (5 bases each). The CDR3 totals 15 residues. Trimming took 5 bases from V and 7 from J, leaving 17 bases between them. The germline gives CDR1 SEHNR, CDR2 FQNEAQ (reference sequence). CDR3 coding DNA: TGTGCCAGCAGCCCCCTGGGGCTAGCTGGCGGGGAGCTGTTTTTT. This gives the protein CASSPLGLAGGELFF.

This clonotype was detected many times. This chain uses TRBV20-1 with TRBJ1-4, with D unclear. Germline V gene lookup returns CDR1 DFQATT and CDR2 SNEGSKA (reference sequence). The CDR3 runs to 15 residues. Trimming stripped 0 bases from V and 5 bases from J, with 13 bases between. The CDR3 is CSARDLGRKNEKLFF. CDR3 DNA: TGCAGTGCTAGAGATCTGGGTCGTAAAAATGAAAAACTGTTTTTT.

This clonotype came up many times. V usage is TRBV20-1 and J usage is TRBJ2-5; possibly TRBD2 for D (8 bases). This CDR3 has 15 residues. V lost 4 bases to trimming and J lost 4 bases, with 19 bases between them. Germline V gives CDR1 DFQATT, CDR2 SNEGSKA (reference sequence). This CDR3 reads CSATGGREARETQYF. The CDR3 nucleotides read TGCAGTGCTACAGGGGGGCGGGAGGCGCGAGAGACCCAGTACTTC.

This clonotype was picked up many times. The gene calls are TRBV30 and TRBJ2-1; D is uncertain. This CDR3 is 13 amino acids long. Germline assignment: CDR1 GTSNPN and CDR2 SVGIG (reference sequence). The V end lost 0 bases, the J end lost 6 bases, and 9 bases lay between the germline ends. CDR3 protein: CAWSVRQFNEQFF. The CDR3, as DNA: TGTGCCTGGAGTGTACGTCAGTTCAATGAGCAGTTCTTC.

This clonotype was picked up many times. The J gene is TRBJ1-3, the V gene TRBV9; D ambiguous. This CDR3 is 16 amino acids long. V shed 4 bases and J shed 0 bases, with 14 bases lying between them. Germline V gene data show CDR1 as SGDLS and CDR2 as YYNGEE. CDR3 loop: CASSLGDGHSGNTIYF. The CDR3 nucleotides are TGTGCCAGCAGCCTCGGCGACGGCCACTCTGGAAACACCATATATTTT.

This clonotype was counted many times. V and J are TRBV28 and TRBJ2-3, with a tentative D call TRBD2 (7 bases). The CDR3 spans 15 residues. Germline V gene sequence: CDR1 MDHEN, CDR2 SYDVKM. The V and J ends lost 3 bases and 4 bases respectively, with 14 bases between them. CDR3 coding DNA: TGTGCCAGCAGTTTTGGTGGGGGGGGCTCAGATACGCAGTATTTT. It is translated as CASSFGGGGSDTQYF.

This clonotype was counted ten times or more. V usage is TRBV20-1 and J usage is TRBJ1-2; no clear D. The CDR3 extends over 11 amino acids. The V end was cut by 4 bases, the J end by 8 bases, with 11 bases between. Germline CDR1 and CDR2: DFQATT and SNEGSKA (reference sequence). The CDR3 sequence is CSATDGAGYTF. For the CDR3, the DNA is TGCAGTGCTACGGACGGAGCCGGCTACACCTTC.

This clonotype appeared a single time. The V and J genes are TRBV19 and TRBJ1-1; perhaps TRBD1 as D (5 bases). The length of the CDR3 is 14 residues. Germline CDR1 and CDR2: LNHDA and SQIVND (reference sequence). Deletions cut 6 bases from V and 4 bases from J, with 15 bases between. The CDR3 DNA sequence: TGTGCCAGTAGATCGGTGGGGCGGAGCACTGAAGCTTTCTTT. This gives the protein CASRSVGRSTEAFF.

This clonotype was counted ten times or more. The CDR3 loop reads CASSLVEKGDYGYTF. In nucleotides, the CDR3 is TGCGCCAGCAGCCTCGTCGAGAAAGGGGACTATGGCTACACCTTC. The chain joins TRBV5-1 to TRBJ1-2; possibly TRBD1 for D (5 bases). The CDR3 totals 15 residues. V was pared by 4 bases and J by 3 bases, with 16 bases between. Germline assignment: CDR1 SGHRS and CDR2 YFSETQ.